This T cell receptor beta chain was documented in a study of OX40 agonist ivuxolimab in advanced cancers. Looking at the study overall: The study reported partial responses in three patients: one hepatocellular carcinoma, two cutaneous melanoma.

This CDR3 has 15 amino acids. The germline CDR1 and CDR2 sequences are MGHRA and YSYEKL. V shed 1 base, J shed 2 bases, and the junction held 2 bases outside the gene matches. Repertoires were generated with immunoSEQ multiplex PCR, while TCRdb's copy carries only in-frame clones and drops some. Of around 79,000 clones in the sample, around 85% are singletons; the top ten hold approximately 0.57%. This clone was counted only a few times. This chain joins TRBV4-1 and TRBJ1-5; TRBD1 matches 7 bases. The material sequenced was CD4+ or CD8+ T cells sorted from blood, taken in a trial of the OX40 agonist ivuxolimab. The sequence came from an adult with an advanced solid tumor such as melanoma, head and neck, liver or kidney cancer. DNA of the CDR3: TGCGCCAGCAGCCAAGGTCAGGGGGGCAATCAGCCCCAGCATTTT. Translated, it gives CASSQGQGGNQPQHF.